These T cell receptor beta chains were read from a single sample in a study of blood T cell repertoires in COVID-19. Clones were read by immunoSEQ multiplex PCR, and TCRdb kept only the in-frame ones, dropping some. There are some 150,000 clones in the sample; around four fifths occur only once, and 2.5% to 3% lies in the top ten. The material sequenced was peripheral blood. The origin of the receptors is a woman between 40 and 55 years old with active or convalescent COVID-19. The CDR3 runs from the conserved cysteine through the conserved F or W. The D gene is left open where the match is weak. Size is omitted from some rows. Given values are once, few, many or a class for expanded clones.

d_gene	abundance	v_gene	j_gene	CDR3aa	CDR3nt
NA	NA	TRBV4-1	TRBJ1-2	CASSHSGLWGDTF	TGCGCCAGCAGCCATTCCGGGCTTTGGGGGGACACCTTC
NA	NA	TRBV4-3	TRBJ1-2	CASSQERGLDGYTF	TGCGCCAGCAGCCAAGAAAGAGGTTTGGATGGCTACACCTTC
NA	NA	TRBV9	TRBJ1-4	CASTRAGDAVGEKLFF	TGTGCCAGCACGAGGGCAGGGGATGCTGTGGGAGAAAAACTGTTTTTT
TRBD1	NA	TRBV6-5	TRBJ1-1	CASSFLRGAEAFF	TGTGCCAGCTCATTCCTCAGGGGGGCTGAAGCTTTCTTT
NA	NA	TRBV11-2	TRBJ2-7	CASSLVGLRYEQYF	TGTGCCAGCAGCTTGGTCGGTCTGAGATACGAGCAGTACTTC
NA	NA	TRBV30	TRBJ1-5	CAWSRDIKQPQHF	TGTGCCTGGAGCCGGGACATCAAGCAGCCCCAGCATTTT
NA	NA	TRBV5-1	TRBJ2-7	CASSSGTLRDSSYEQYF	TGCGCCAGCAGCTCCGGGACTTTACGGGACAGCTCCTACGAGCAGTACTTC
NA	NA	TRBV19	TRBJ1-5	CASTDSGVAGNQPQHF	TGTGCCAGTACCGACAGCGGGGTTGCTGGCAATCAGCCCCAGCATTTT
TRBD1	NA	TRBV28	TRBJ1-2	CASSFPDRRHYGYTF	TGTGCCAGCAGTTTTCCGGACAGGAGGCACTATGGCTACACCTTC
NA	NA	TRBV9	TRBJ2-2	CASSPSDTGELFF	TGTGCCAGCAGTCCCTCTGACACCGGGGAGCTGTTTTTT
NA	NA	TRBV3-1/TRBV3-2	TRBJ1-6	CASNRGYNSPLHF	TGTGCCAGCAATCGGGGCTATAATTCACCCCTCCACTTT
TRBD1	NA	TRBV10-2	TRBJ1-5	CASRSQGSNQPQHF	TGCGCCAGCAGGTCACAGGGGAGCAATCAGCCCCAGCATTTT
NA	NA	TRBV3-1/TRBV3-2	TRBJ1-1	CATGILGTEAFF	TGTGCCACAGGGATCCTAGGCACTGAAGCTTTCTTT
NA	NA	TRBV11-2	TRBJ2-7	CASSFSLYEQYF	TGTGCCAGCAGTTTCTCCCTCTACGAGCAGTACTTC
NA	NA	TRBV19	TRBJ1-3	CASSIPQGVSGNTIYF	TGTGCCAGTAGTATCCCACAGGGAGTCTCTGGAAACACCATATATTTT
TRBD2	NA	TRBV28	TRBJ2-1	CASSFEPSGRVGFYNEQFF	TGTGCCAGCAGTTTTGAACCTAGCGGGAGGGTGGGATTTTACAATGAGCAGTTCTTC
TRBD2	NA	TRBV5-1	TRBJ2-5	CASSLLAGGPRETQYF	TGCGCCAGCAGCTTGCTTGCGGGGGGCCCCCGGGAGACCCAGTACTTC
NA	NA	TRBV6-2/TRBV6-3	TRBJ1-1	CASSGQGLLNTEAFF	TGTGCCAGCAGTGGGCAGGGACTATTGAACACTGAAGCTTTCTTT
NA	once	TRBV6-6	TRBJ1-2	CASSPSAAPGYGYTF	TGTGCCAGCAGTCCGTCAGCGGCCCCGGGCTATGGCTACACCTTC
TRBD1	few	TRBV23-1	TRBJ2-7	CASSQSGQGRPYEQYF	TGCGCCAGCAGTCAATCAGGACAGGGACGTCCCTACGAGCAGTACTTC
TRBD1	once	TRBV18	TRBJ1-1	CASSRTGGAGTEAFF	TGTGCCAGCTCACGAACAGGGGGCGCGGGAACTGAAGCTTTCTTT
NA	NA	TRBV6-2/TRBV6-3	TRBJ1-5	CASSYSAEAQHF	TGTGCCAGCAGTTACTCGGCCGAGGCCCAGCATTTT
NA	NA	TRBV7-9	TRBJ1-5	CASSPGTNQPQHF	TGTGCCAGCAGCCCCGGGACTAATCAGCCCCAGCATTTT
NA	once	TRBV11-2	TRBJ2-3	CASSSMSDTQYF	TGTGCCAGCAGCTCAATGAGTGATACGCAGTATTTT
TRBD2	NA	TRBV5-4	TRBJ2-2	CASSLGTSWGELFF	TGTGCCAGCAGCTTGGGGACTAGCTGGGGGGAGCTGTTTTTT
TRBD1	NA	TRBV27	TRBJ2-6	CASSLGDRFSGANVLTF	TGTGCCAGCAGTTTAGGGGACAGATTCTCTGGGGCCAACGTCCTGACTTTC
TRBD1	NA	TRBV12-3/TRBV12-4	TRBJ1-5	CASRTTGGQPQHF	TGTGCCAGCAGAACTACAGGGGGTCAGCCCCAGCATTTT
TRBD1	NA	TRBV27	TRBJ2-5	CASSSHPTGAGETQYF	TGTGCCAGCAGTTCGCACCCGACAGGGGCGGGGGAGACCCAGTACTTC
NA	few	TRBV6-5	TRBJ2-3	CASSSSGAGTDTQYF	TGTGCCAGCAGTTCCTCGGGGGCTGGTACAGATACGCAGTATTTT
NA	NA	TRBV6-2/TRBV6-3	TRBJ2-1	CASSWYRAVYNEQFF	TGTGCCAGCAGTTGGTACAGGGCGGTCTACAATGAGCAGTTCTTC
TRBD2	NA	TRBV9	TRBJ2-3	CASSVGAGVTDTQYF	TGTGCCAGCAGCGTCGGGGCGGGGGTCACAGATACGCAGTATTTT
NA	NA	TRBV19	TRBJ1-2	CASSIIGGYGYTF	TGTGCCAGTAGTATAATAGGGGGCTATGGCTACACCTTC
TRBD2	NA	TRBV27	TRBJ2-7	CASRYGTSGGEQYF	TGTGCCAGCAGATACGGGACTAGCGGGGGAGAGCAGTACTTC